This record covers a single TCR beta chain. What it binds is unknown. The Oncomine TCR Beta short-read assay was applied to DNA of cultured CD4+ T cells. TCRdb reprocessed the PCR reads via MiXCR and lists one record per CDR3 protein. In the table there are more than 15,000 distinct CDR3 sequences, under 30% of which are singletons. These data belong to a study of vaccination and CD4 T cells after COVID-19. Study-wide background: Convalescent donors totaled six males and four females, including two who were Hispanic. Overlapping spike peptides served as the stimulus for the cells. These peptides came from SARS-CoV-2 and from the common cold coronaviruses HCoV-NL63, HCoV-OC43 and HCoV-229E. Each person enrolled got two BNT162b2 or mRNA-1273 vaccine doses.

Treatment in this sample: roughly nine-day PBMC culture with coronavirus spike peptide pools or control peptides (ViraFEST assay). Material: cultured CD4+ T cells from blood. The sequence derives from a human donor with COVID-19.

As DNA, the CDR3 is TGTGCCTGGAGTGTAAACAGGGGGTCACCCCTCCACTTT. Protein sequence: CAWSVNRGSPLHF. The chain joins TRBV30 to TRBJ1-6, with 8 bases identical to TRBD1. Germline V CDR1 and CDR2: GTSNPN, SVGIG (reference sequence). The trim removed 0 bases at V and 10 bases at J, leaving 2 bases unmatched. CDR3 length: 13 amino acids. Variable domain in full (rest from reference TRBV30 and TRBJ1-6): SQTIHQWPATLVQPVGSPLSLECTVEGTSNPNLYWYRQAAGRGLQLLFYSVGIGQISSEVPQNLSASRPQDRQFILSSKKLLLSDSGFYLCAWSVNRGSPLHFGNGTRLTVT.